The present entry profiles one T cell receptor (beta chain) with its context. These data belong to a study of blood T cell repertoires in COVID-19. Germline assignment: CDR1 SGHNT and CDR2 YENEEA. V lost 2 bases, J lost 3 bases, and 7 bases stayed unmatched. This CDR3 contains 16 residues. In the original processing: Estimates of nucleated cell counts were drawn from the amplification of reference gene primers. Only in-frame clones appear in the TCRdb table, and some are missing; sequencing was by immunoSEQ multiplex PCR. V and J calls plus clone size are reproduced from that table; the DNA served to infer D and trimming. Of about 240,000 clones in the sample, roughly 86% are singletons; the top ten hold 3% to 4%. Study members were between roughly 18 and 100 years old and lived in over 20 US regions.

The sample was PBMCs or T cells enriched from blood (not recorded which). The clonotype originates from a woman aged 40 to 50 with acute COVID-19. V usage is TRBV11-3 and J usage is TRBJ2-3; 8 bases fit TRBD1. CDR3 sequence (DNA): TGTGCCAGCAGCTTAAAGGGACAGGACATAACAGATACGCAGTATTTT. This sequence encodes CASSLKGQDITDTQYF.